What follows describes a single T cell receptor (beta chain). The junction shows a germline mismatch at one end, possibly a read error. These data come from a study of human T cells and chemical hapten exposure. Study-wide context: Variation in per-sample TCR yields came mainly from small pooled library volume differences.

Time point meaning: patch test 3, about 24 weeks after DPC sensitization. Treatment here: therapeutic diphenylcyclopropenone sensitization with weekly scalp DPC. TCRdb re-derived calls from the RACE reads in MiXCR, one entry per CDR3 protein. The profile shows 80,000 to 100,000 distinct CDR3 sequences, 27% of them singletons. Germline values: CDR1 MNHEY, CDR2 SVGEGT. The CDR3 totals 16 residues. Sequencing used whole blood, obtained in connection with sensitization to the hapten diphenylcyclopropenone (DPC). J is TRBJ2-5 and V is TRBV6-2 or TRBV6-3, with 7 bases fitting TRBD1. The sequence came from a man between 40 and 49 years old with alopecia areata. Some clones in this sample may be carry-over from other donors' samples. The CDR3 nucleotides read TGTGCCAGCAGTCACACCCTACAGGGGAGAAAAGAGACCCTGTACTTC. This encodes CASSHTLQGRKETLYF.